This T cell receptor (beta chain) derives from a study of blood T cell repertoires in COVID-19. In the study overall: The cDNA or gDNA used as material had been derived from T cells, B-cell-depleted T cells, or PBMCs.

A Seattle source enrolled patients during active infection and followed them longitudinally. Sequenced by immunoSEQ multiplex PCR; TCRdb stores in-frame clones only, minus some. The sample lists tens of thousands of clones, roughly 80% occurring once. The CDR3 contains 16 residues. The chain employs TRBV21-1 and TRBJ2-2; TRBD2 reflects the table's D call only, with no check against the DNA. TRBV21-1 is termed a pseudogene. Sequences were obtained from peripheral blood. The sequence derives from a man older than 75 with COVID-19, enrolled during active disease. Here the CDR3 reads CASSNFIAGNTGELFF. CDR3 DNA: TGTGCCAGCAGCAATTTTATAGCGGGAAACACCGGGGAGCTGTTTTTT.